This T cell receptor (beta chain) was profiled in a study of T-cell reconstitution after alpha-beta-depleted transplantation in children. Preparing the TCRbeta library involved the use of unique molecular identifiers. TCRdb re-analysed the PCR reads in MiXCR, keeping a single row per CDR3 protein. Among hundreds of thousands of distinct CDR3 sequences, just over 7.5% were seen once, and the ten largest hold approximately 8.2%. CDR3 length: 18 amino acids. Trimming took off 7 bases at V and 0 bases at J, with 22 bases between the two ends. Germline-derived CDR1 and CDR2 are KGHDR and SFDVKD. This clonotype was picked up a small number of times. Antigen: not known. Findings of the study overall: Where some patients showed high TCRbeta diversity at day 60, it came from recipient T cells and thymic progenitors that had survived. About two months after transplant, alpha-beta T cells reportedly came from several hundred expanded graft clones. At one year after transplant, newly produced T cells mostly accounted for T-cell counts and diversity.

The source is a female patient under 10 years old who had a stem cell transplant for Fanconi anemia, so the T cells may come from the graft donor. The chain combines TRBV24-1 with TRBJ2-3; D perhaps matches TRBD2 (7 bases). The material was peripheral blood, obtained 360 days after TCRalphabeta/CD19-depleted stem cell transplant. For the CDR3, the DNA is TGTGCCACCAGCGTAAGGGGAGGGGGGTTCTTTAGCACAGATACGCAGTATTTT. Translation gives CATSVRGGGFFSTDTQYF.